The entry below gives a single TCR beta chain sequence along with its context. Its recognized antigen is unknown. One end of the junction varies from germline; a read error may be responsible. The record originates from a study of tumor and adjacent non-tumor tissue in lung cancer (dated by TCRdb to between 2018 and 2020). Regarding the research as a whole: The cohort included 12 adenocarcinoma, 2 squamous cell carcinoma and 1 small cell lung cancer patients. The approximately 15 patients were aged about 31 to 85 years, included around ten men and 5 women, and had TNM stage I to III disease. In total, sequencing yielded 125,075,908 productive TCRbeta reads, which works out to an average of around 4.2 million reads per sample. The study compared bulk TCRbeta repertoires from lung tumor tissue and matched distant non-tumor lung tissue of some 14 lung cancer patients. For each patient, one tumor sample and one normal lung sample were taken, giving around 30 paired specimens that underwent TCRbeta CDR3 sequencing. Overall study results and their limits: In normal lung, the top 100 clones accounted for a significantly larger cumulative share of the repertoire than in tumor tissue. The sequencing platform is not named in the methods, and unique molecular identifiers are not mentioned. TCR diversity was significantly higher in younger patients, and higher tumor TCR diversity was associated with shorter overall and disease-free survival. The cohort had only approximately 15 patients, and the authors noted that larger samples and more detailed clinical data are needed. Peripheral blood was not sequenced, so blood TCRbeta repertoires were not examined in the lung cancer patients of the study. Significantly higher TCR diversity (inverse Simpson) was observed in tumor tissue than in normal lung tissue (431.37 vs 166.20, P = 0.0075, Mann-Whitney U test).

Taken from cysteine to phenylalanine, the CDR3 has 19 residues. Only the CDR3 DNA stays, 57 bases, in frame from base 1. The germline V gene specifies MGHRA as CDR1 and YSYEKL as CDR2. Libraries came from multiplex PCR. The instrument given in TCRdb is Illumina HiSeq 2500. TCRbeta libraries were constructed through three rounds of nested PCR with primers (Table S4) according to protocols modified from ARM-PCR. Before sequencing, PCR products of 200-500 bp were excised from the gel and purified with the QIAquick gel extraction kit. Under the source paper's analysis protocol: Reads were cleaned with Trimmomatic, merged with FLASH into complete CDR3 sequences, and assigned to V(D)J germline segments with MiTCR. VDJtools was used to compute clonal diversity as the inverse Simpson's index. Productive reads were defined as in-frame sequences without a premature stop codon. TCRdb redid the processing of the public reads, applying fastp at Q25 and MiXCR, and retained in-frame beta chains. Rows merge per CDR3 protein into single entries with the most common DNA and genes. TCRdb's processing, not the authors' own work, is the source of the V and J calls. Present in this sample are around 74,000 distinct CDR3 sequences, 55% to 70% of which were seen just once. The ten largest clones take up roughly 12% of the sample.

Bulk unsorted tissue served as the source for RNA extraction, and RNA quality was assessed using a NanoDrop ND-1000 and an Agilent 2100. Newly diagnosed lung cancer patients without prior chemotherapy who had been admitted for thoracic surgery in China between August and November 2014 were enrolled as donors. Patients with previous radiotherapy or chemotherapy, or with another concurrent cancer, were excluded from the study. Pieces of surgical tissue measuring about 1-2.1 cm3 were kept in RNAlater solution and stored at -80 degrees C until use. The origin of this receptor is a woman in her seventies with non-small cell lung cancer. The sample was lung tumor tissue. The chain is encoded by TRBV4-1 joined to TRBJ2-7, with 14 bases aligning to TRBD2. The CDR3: CASIQGIDPGLAGVYDQYF. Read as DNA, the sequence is TGCGCCAGCATCCAAGGGATAGACCCGGGACTAGCGGGAGTCTACGATCAGTACTTC.